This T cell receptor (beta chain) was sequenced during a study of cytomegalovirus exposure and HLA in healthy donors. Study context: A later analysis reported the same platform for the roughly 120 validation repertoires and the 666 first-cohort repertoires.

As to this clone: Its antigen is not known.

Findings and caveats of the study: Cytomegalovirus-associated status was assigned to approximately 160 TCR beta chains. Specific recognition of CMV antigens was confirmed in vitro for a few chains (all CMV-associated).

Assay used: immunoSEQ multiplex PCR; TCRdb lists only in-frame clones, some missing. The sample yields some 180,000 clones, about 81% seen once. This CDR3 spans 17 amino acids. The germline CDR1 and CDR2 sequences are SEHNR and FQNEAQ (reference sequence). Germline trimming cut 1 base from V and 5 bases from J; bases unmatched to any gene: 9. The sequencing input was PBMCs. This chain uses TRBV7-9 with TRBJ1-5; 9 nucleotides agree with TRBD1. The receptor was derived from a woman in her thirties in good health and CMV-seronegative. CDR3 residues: CASSLVRTGALDQPQHF. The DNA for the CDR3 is TGTGCCAGCAGCTTAGTTAGGACAGGGGCTTTGGATCAGCCCCAGCATTTT.